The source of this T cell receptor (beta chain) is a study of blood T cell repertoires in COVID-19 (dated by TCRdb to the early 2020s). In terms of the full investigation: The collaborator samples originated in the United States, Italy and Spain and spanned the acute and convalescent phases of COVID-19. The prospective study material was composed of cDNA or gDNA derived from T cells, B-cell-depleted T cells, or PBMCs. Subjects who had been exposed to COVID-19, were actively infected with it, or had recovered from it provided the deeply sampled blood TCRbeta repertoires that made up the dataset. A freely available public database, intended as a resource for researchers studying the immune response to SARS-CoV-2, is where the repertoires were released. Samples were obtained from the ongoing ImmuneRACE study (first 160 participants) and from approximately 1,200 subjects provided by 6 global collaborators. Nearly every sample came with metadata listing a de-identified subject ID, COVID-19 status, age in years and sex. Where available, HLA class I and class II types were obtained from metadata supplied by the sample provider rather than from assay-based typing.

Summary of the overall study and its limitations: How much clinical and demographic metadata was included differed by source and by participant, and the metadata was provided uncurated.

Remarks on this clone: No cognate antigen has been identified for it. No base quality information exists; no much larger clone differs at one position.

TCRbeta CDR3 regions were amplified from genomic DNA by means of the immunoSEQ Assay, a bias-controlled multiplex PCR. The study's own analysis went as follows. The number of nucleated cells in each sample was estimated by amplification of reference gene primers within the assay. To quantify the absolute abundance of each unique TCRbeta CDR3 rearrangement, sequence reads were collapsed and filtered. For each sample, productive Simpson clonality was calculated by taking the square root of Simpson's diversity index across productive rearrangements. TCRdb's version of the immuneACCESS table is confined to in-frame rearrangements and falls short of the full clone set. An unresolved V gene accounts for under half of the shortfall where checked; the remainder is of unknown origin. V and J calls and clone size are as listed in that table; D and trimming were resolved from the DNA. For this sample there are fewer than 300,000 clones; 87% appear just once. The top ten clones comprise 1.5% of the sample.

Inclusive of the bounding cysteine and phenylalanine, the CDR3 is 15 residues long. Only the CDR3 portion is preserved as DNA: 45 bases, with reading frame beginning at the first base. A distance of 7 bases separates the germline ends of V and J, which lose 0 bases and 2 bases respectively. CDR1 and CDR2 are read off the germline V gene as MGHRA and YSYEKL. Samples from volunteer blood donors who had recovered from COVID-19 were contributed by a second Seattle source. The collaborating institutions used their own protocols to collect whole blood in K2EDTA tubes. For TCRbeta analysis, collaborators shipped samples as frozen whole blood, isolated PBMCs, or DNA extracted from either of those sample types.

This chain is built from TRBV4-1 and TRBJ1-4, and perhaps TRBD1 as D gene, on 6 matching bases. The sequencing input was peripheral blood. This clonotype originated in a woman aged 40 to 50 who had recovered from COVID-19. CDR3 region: CASSQDRGTNEKLFF. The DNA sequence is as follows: TGCGCCAGCAGCCAAGATAGGGGGACTAATGAAAAACTGTTTTTT.